Listed below are T cell receptor gamma chains from one sample, sequenced in a study of fetal and pediatric gammadelta thymocytes. TCRdb re-identified clones in the reads via CATT. The sample records several hundred gamma-chain clones, around 1.3% being singletons. Sample: Vgamma9Vdelta2 gamma-delta T cells from the thymus. All receptors come from a child who underwent cardiac surgery and was recorded as healthy. CDR3s include the opening cysteine and the closing phenylalanine or tryptophan. Each record gives: J gene, V gene, CDR3 length, clone size, CDR3 protein, CDR3 DNA. A row's size may be missing; if present it is once, few, many or a size class.

j_gene: TRGJ1/TRGJ2
v_gene: TRGV9
len: 11
abundance: medium-sized
CDR3aa: CALWEPEKKLF
CDR3nt: TGTGCCTTGTGGGAGCCTGAAAAGAAACTCTTT

j_gene: TRGJ1/TRGJ2
v_gene: TRGV8
len: 13
abundance: .
CDR3aa: CATWDEGYYKKLF
CDR3nt: TGTGCCACCTGGGATGAGGGTTATTATAAGAAACTCTTT

j_gene: TRGJ1/TRGJ2
v_gene: TRGV9
len: 13
abundance: few
CDR3aa: CALWEALTRVKLF
CDR3nt: TGTGCCTTGTGGGAGGCCCTGACCCGTGTGAAACTCTTT

j_gene: TRGJ1/TRGJ2
v_gene: TRGV9
len: 10
abundance: large
CDR3aa: CALWEVRKLF
CDR3nt: TGTGCCTTGTGGGAGGTGAGGAAACTCTTT

j_gene: TRGJ1/TRGJ2
v_gene: TRGV9
len: 11
abundance: large
CDR3aa: CALWSRGKKLF
CDR3nt: TGTGCCTTGTGGTCCAGGGGGAAGAAACTCTTT

j_gene: TRGJ1/TRGJ2
v_gene: TRGV9
len: 11
abundance: large
CDR3aa: CALWEVQKKLF
CDR3nt: TGTGCCTTGTGGGAGGTGCAAAAGAAACTCTTT

j_gene: TRGJP1
v_gene: TRGV9
len: 14
abundance: .
CDR3aa: CALWESTTGWFKIF
CDR3nt: TGTGCCTTGTGGGAGAGTACCACTGGTTGGTTCAAGATATTT

j_gene: TRGJP
v_gene: TRGV9
len: 16
abundance: large
CDR3aa: CALWESPMSGKKIKVF
CDR3nt: TGTGCCTTGTGGGAGTCGCCAATGTCGGGCAAAAAAATCAAGGTATTT

j_gene: TRGJP
v_gene: TRGV9
len: 13
abundance: large
CDR3aa: CALWELGKKIKVF
CDR3nt: TGTGCCTTGTGGGAGTTGGGCAAAAAAATCAAGGTATTT

j_gene: TRGJ1/TRGJ2
v_gene: TRGV9
len: 14
abundance: large
CDR3aa: CALWETTNYYKKLF
CDR3nt: TGTGCCTTGTGGGAGACTACGAATTATTATAAGAAACTCTTT